The sequence of this T cell receptor beta chain was determined in a study of shared clonotypes between healthy human individuals. Data came from immunoSEQ multiplex PCR; TCRdb stores just in-frame clones and leaves some out. The sample consists of some 2,100,000 clones, about 94% of them appearing once. Comment on this clone: Its specificity is unknown.

Losses at the gene ends were 5 bases for V and 5 bases for J; bases not matched to a gene: 7. CDR3 length: 15 amino acids. Germline-derived CDR1 and CDR2 are MNHEY and SVGAGI. General study findings and limits: The four-donor shared clonotypes exceeded non-shared clonotypes in generation probability, with non-shared ones scoring lower.

Specimen: naive CD4+ T cells sorted from blood. The subset here: CD45RA+ positively selected. The chain is built from TRBV6-5 and TRBJ2-7; 12 bases map to TRBD2. The source of this sequence is a man between 18 and 35 years old in good health. In nucleotides, the CDR3 is TGTGCCAGCAGTACCCTAGCGGGGGGGCGGAACGAGCAGTACTTC. This translates into CASSTLAGGRNEQYF.